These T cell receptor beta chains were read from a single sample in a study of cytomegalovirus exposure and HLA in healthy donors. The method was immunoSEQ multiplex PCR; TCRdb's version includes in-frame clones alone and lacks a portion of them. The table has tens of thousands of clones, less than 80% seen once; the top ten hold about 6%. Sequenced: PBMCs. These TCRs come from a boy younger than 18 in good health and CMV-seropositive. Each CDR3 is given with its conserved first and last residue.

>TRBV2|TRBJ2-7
CASRPRSGFYEQYF
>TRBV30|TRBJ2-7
CAWSVKPGLAGGSSYEQYF
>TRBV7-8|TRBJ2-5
CASSLYGNQETQYF
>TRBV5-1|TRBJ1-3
CASSLTGTHLTLGNTIYF
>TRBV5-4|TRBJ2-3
CASSSGSGTDTQYF
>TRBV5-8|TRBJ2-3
CASSFGASTDTQYF
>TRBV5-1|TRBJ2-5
CASSLAGQGPQETQYF
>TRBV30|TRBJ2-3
CAWSYTAGLDTQYF
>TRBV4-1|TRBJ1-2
CASSRQGPTNYGYPF
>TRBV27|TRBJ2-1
CASSPYGSYNEQFF
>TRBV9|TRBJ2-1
CASSVTPWTSGAPPYNEQFF
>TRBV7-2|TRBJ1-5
CASSFAGGGQPQHF
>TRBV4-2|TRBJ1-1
CASSQDSKGVPAFF
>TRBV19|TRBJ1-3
CASRGTGHSGNTIYF
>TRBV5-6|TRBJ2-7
CASSSTGGEQYF
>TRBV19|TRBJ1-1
CASTGALNTEAFF
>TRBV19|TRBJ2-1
CASSSAPGTISAFF
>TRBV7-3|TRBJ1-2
CASSPRQAYGYTF
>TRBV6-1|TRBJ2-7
CASRTGPAYEQYF
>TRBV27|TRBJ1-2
CASRDPTGGFSYGYTF
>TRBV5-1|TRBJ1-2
CASSVWDRADGYTF
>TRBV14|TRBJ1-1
CASSSLDLWDTEAFF
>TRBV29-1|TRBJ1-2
CSVQQGNYGYTF
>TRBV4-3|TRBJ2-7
CASSQDLRSSYEQYF
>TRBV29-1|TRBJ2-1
CSVEGEGSGGYNEQFF
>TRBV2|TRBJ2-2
CASSVGGTANTGELFF
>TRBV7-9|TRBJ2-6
CASSPTAGGANVLTF
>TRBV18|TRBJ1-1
CASSPRQTEAFF
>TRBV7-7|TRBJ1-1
CASSADRNTEAFF
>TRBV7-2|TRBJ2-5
CASSRMVQRQTQYF
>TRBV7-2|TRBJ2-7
CASSSQGWTYEQYF
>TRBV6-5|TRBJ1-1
CASSYDRRQNTEAFF
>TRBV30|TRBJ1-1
CAWSESRGAFF
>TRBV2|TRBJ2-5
CASRDFRLAQTQETQYF
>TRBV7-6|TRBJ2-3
CASSLRGKDTQYF
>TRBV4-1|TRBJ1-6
CASSQLGQADSPLHF
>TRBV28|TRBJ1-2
CASSLRDYGYTF
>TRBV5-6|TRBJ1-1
CASSRVAMNTEAFF
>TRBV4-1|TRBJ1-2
CASSQDTIKGDYGYTF
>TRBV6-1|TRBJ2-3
CASRLAGTDTQYF
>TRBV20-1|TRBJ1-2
CSARRGSGYTF
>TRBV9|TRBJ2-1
CASSVVGTSPNEQFF
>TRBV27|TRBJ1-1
CASRAETGAITEAFF
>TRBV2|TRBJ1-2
CASSVGSNYGYTF
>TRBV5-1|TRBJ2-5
CASSPAAGPQETQYF
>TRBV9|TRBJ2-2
CASSVVQGSTGELFF
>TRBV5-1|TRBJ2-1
CASSLAIEQLIIYEQFF
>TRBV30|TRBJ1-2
CAWSVGVNYGYTF
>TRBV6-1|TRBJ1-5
CASSEGTIQPQHF
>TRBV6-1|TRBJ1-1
CASSGAWGPMNTEAFF